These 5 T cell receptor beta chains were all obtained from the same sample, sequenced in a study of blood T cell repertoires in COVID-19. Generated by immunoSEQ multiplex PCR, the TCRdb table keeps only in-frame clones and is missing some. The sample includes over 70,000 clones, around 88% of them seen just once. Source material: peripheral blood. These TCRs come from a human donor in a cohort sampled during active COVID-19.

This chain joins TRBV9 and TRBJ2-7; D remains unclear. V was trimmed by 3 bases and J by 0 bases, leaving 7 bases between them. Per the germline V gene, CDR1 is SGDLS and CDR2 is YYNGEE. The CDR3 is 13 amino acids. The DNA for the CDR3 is TGTGCCAGCAGCGCTGAGGACTCCTACGAGCAGTACTTC. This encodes CASSAEDSYEQYF.

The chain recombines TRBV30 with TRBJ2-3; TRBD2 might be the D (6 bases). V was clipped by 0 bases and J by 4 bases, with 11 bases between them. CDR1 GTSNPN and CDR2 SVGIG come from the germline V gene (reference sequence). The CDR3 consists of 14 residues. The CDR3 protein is CAWSVRRGPDTQYF. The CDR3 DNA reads TGTGCCTGGAGTGTACGGAGGGGCCCAGATACGCAGTATTTT.

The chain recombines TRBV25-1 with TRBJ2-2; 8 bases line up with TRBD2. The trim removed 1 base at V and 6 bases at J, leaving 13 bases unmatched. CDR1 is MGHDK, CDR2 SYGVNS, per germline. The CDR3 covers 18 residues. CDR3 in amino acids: CASSESPWREEGSGELFF. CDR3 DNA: TGTGCCAGCAGTGAATCCCCTTGGCGGGAGGAGGGTTCCGGGGAGCTGTTTTTT.

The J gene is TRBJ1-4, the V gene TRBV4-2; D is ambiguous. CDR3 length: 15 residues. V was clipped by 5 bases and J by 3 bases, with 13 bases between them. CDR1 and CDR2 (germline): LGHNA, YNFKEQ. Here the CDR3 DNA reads TGTGCCAGCAGCGAGGGAGGCGGTGCTAATGAAAAACTGTTTTTT. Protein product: CASSEGGGANEKLFF.

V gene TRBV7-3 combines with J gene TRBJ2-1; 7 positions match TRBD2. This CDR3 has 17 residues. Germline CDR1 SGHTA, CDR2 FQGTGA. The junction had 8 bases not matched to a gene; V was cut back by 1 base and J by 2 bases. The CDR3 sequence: CASSLSPGLAAYNEQFF. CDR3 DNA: TGTGCCAGCAGCTTAAGTCCAGGGCTAGCGGCCTACAATGAGCAGTTCTTC.